Shown below are 17 T cell receptor beta chains from a single sample sequenced in a study of human T cells and chemical hapten exposure. Time point given: patch test 1, 2 weeks after DPC sensitization. The treatment here: therapeutic diphenylcyclopropenone sensitization with weekly scalp DPC. TCRdb reprocessed the RACE reads via MiXCR and lists one record per CDR3 protein. The data hold about 100,000 distinct CDR3 sequences, with 8% to 13% observed a single time. Sequenced material: whole blood, taken in connection with sensitization to the hapten diphenylcyclopropenone (DPC). These receptors were taken from a woman aged 35 to 49 with alopecia areata. Some clones in this sample may be carry-over from other donors' samples.

The rearrangement links TRBV7-8 to TRBJ1-2, with a tentative D call TRBD1 (6 bases). Germline CDR1 reads SGHVS; CDR2 reads FQNEAQ. V dropped 4 bases and J dropped 8 bases, with 14 bases sitting between them. The CDR3 is 13 amino acids. CDR3 coding DNA: TGTGCCAGCAGCTATGGGACAAGGGACGGCTACACCTTC. This sequence encodes CASSYGTRDGYTF.

Many counts were recorded for this clonotype. CDR3 in amino acids: CASSFKGLWETQYF. Written as DNA, the CDR3 is TGTGCCAGCAGCTTCAAGGGGCTGTGGGAGACCCAGTACTTC. This rearrangement joins TRBV7-9 to TRBJ2-5; maybe TRBD1 (5 bases). V was shortened by 3 bases and J by 5 bases, with 13 bases between the two germline ends. Germline V gene data show CDR1 as SEHNR and CDR2 as FQNEAQ (reference sequence). CDR3 length: 14 residues.

In this sample, this clonotype turned up many times. The rearrangement joins TRBV7-9 to TRBJ1-2; no clear D gene. CDR3 size: 14 residues. Trimming took 2 bases from V and 8 from J, leaving 15 bases between them. The germline V gene encodes CDR1 SEHNR and CDR2 FQNEAQ (reference sequence). DNA for the CDR3: TGTGCCAGCAGCTTATCTTTCCGGTCAGGCGGCTACACCTTC. This sequence encodes CASSLSFRSGGYTF. The variable domain in full, with the rest retrieved from reference TRBV7-9 and TRBJ1-2, is DTGVSQNPRHKITKRGQNVTFRCDPISEHNRLYWYRQTLGQGPEFLTYFQNEAQLEKSRLLSDRFSAERPKGSFSTLEIQRTEQGDSAMYLCASSLSFRSGGYTFGSGTRLTVV.

This clonotype has a handful of counts. This rearrangement joins TRBV19 to TRBJ1-5; no clear D gene. CDR1 and CDR2 (germline): LNHDA, SQIVND (reference sequence). The CDR3 is made up of 15 amino acids. With 2 bases removed from V and 3 bases from J, the gap between germline ends came to 11 bases. The CDR3 bases are TGTGCCAGTAGTATAACCCCCGCCCCCAATCAGCCCCAGCATTTT. Its translation: CASSITPAPNQPQHF.

This clonotype appeared many times. The chain joins TRBV19 to TRBJ2-2, with TRBD2 as a possible D gene (5 bases). Germline CDR1 reads LNHDA; CDR2 reads SQIVND (reference sequence). The germline V and J ends were trimmed by 8 bases and 4 bases, with 17 bases remaining between them. The CDR3 spans 15 residues. This CDR3 reads CASGFRERGTGELFF. CDR3 in DNA: TGTGCCAGTGGTTTTAGGGAGCGAGGCACCGGGGAGCTGTTTTTT.

This clonotype was seen a handful of times. The chain links TRBV20-1 to TRBJ2-7, with 7 bases aligning to TRBD1. V dropped 4 bases and J dropped 5; count of bases not matched to a gene: 8. Germline V gene sequence: CDR1 DFQATT, CDR2 SNEGSKA (reference sequence). CDR3 length: 13 residues. CDR3 coding DNA: TGCAGTGCTAAGGGGGCCCAAGGGAACGAGCAGTACTTC. Translation gives CSAKGAQGNEQYF.

CDR3 region: CASGRGTSTDTQYF. As DNA, the CDR3 is TGTGCCAGTGGTCGAGGCACTAGCACAGATACGCAGTATTTT. The rearrangement joins TRBV11-2 to TRBJ2-3; D is ambiguous. Germline CDR1 SGHAT, CDR2 FQNNGV. The CDR3 has 14 amino acids. Trimming left V 9 bases short and J 0 bases short, with 13 bases between.

In this sample, this clonotype turned up a few times. This rearrangement joins TRBV6-2 or TRBV6-3 to TRBJ1-2; no firm D call. Trimming left V 2 bases short and J 14 bases short, with 15 bases between. CDR3 size: 12 residues. Germline V lookup: CDR1 MNHEY, CDR2 SVGEGT. In DNA, the CDR3 is TGTGCCAGCAGTTACCAGGCTCTGGACGAAACCTTC. Translated, it gives CASSYQALDETF.

The sample holds a few counts of this clonotype. This chain uses TRBV20-1 with TRBJ2-6; D possibly corresponds to TRBD2 (6 bases). The germline V and J ends were trimmed by 5 bases and 0 bases, with 11 bases remaining between them. CDR3 length: 15 residues. Germline V gene lookup returns CDR1 DFQATT and CDR2 SNEGSKA (reference sequence). The CDR3 is CSASGLPSGANVLTF. The DNA for the CDR3 is TGCAGTGCTTCGGGACTCCCCTCTGGGGCCAACGTCCTGACTTTC.

In its sample, this clonotype was seen many times. V usage is TRBV5-6 and J usage is TRBJ1-5, with D maybe TRBD1 (5 bases). Germline V gene data show CDR1 as SGHDT and CDR2 as YYEEEE. The CDR3 runs 14 residues. The V gene lost 5 bases and the J gene lost 6 bases, with 15 bases spanning the gap. The CDR3 region has the DNA TGTGCCAGCAGTCTACGGGGGGATGGTCAGCCCCAGCATTTT. This translates into CASSLRGDGQPQHF.

V and J are TRBV7-2 and TRBJ1-2; D is perhaps TRBD1 (6 bases). V was clipped by 2 bases and J by 7 bases, with 11 bases between them. This CDR3 is built from 13 residues. Germline lookup yields CDR1 SGHTA and CDR2 FQGNSA. The chain's CDR3 is CASSLPGVGGYTF. CDR3 sequence (DNA): TGTGCCAGCAGCTTACCAGGGGTGGGTGGCTACACCTTC.

This clonotype appeared a few times. V gene TRBV19 combines with J gene TRBJ1-1; D is unresolved. The ends were cut back, 3 bases at V and 0 bases at J, with 5 bases in the middle. The CDR3 runs to 13 residues. Germline lookup yields CDR1 LNHDA and CDR2 SQIVND (reference sequence). The CDR3 reads CASSIAVNTEAFF. For the CDR3, the DNA is TGTGCCAGTAGTATCGCAGTGAACACTGAAGCTTTCTTT.

The V call is TRBV6-1, the J call TRBJ2-5; D unclear. Per the germline V gene, CDR1 is MNHNS and CDR2 is SASEGT. This CDR3 is 16 amino acids long. Trimming left V 8 bases short and J 2 bases short, with 21 bases between. Here the CDR3 DNA reads TGTGCCAGCCTTGGGAATCCCCCAAGTTCACAAGAGACCCAGTACTTC. Protein product: CASLGNPPSSQETQYF.

In its sample, this clonotype was seen many times. At one boundary the junction diverges from the germline segment, which might be a read error. CDR3 coding DNA: TGTGCCAGCAGCCGCGGACAGGGGAAAAACACTGAAGTTTTCTTT. It translates to CASSRGQGKNTEVFF. V and J are TRBV6-6 and TRBJ1-1, with 9 positions matching TRBD1. Looked up from germline, CDR1 is MNHNY and CDR2 is SVGAGI (reference sequence). The CDR3 has 15 amino acids.

The rearrangement joins TRBV28 to TRBJ2-1; D gene uncertain. V was trimmed by 10 bases and J by 8 bases, leaving 9 bases between them. CDR3 length: 10 amino acids. In germline, CDR1 is MDHEN, CDR2 SYDVKM. The CDR3 protein is CATYTDEQFF. The CDR3 coding sequence is TGTGCCACCTATACGGATGAGCAGTTCTTC.

This clonotype was observed a few times. The CDR3 here is CASSEKRGGELFF. Here the CDR3 DNA reads TGTGCCAGCAGTGAAAAACGAGGCGGGGAGCTGTTTTTT. The gene calls are TRBV6-1 and TRBJ2-2; D unclear. Germline V lookup: CDR1 MNHNS, CDR2 SASEGT. CDR3 length: 13 amino acids. Trimming removed 2 bases at V and 7 bases at J, with 8 bases between.

The chain recombines TRBV12-3 or TRBV12-4 with TRBJ2-2, with D possibly being TRBD1 or TRBD2 (5 bases each). The V end was cut by 10 bases, the J end by 4 bases, with 19 bases between. The length of the CDR3 is 15 residues. The CDR3 spells CATQRDPTSTGELFF. The DNA of the CDR3 is TGTGCCACTCAGAGGGACCCAACCTCCACCGGGGAGCTGTTTTTT.